This T cell receptor beta chain stems from a study of blood T cell repertoires in COVID-19. Germline V gene lookup returns CDR1 SGHRS and CDR2 YFSETQ. V lost 0 bases and J lost 3; bases outside the gene matches: 3. There are 15 residues in the CDR3. Sequenced by immunoSEQ multiplex PCR; TCRdb stores in-frame clones only, minus some. The table lists 300,000 to 400,000 clones, roughly 86% of them singletons. J is TRBJ2-5 and V is TRBV5-1, with 9 bases that match TRBD1. This clonotype was sampled from a woman aged 60 to 75 with COVID-19, enrolled during active disease. The sequenced sample was peripheral blood. The CDR3 bases are TGCGCCAGCAGCTTGGATGGACAGGGGAAAGAGACCCAGTACTTC. Its translation: CASSLDGQGKETQYF.